The clone carrying this T cell receptor (beta chain) turned up a few times. Its target is not known. TCRbeta library preparation incorporated unique molecular identifiers. MiXCR was run by TCRdb on the PCR reads, yielding one entry per CDR3 protein. The data hold about 300,000 distinct CDR3 sequences, with 10% observed a single time. CDR3 length: 13 amino acids. Trimming shortened V by 4 bases and J by 6 bases, and 10 bases separated the two germline ends. Per germline, CDR1 LNHNV and CDR2 YYDKDF (reference sequence). This entry comes from a study of T-cell reconstitution after alpha-beta-depleted transplantation in children. Study-wide findings and caveats: Diversity and T-cell counts at one year after transplant derived mostly from new T cells. Alpha-beta T cells about two months after transplant reportedly derived from several hundred expanded graft clones. Where some patients showed high TCRbeta diversity at day 60, it came from recipient T cells and thymic progenitors that had survived.

The clonotype was recovered from a boy under two years old with acute myeloid leukemia, due to receive a stem cell transplant. The rearrangement uses TRBV15 and TRBJ1-5; tentative D call: TRBD1 (6 bases). Sequencing used PBMCs, obtained before TCRalphabeta/CD19-depleted stem cell transplant. The chain's CDR3 is CATSNRASQPQHF. The CDR3 DNA reads TGTGCCACCAGCAACAGGGCATCTCAGCCCCAGCATTTT.